This T cell receptor beta chain comes out of a study of blood T cells in healthy people across ages. Study-level findings and limits: Naive T cell percentage strongly correlated with TCR beta diversity. Unknown donor CMV status possibly confounded expanded clonotype changes.

On this clonotype itself: No antigen is known for it.

Drawing of peripheral blood yielded about 10 milliliters from each donor. Using a J-beta primer mix together with a sample-barcoded 5' primer, a second PCR was run for roughly 7 to 12 cycles. A template-switch adaptor that had 12 random nucleotides put a tag on each cDNA molecule. TCRdb redid the calling of the 5' RACE reads with MiXCR, one entry per CDR3 protein. The sample records about 1,400,000 distinct CDR3 sequences, around 42% being singletons. The germline V gene encodes CDR1 MNHEY and CDR2 SMNVEV (reference sequence). The CDR3 is 17 residues long. The V and J ends lost 5 bases and 0 bases respectively, with 16 bases between them.

Sequenced material: blood. The receptor was isolated from a woman younger than 30 in good health. V usage is TRBV27 and J usage is TRBJ1-4, with D possibly being TRBD1 (5 bases). CDR3 nucleotide sequence: TGTGCCAGCAGTCCAACTCGGGGCCAAGCAACTAATGAAAAACTGTTTTTT. Translation gives CASSPTRGQATNEKLFF.